The 21 T cell receptor beta chains listed next were all sequenced from one sample in a study of PD-1 blockade in classical Hodgkin lymphoma. TCRdb's copy holds only in-frame clones and misses some; the assay was immunoSEQ multiplex PCR. The table has around 46,000 clones, roughly 80% seen once. Every single patient, without exception, relapsed after autologous stem cell transplantation, and brentuximab vedotin exposure varied. Sample: peripheral blood mononuclear cells (PBMCs), taken before the second cycle of nivolumab. These receptors were collected from a human donor with classical Hodgkin lymphoma.

This chain joins TRBV11-3 and TRBJ1-1; D is undetermined. V gave up 3 bases and J gave up 3 bases, with 8 bases separating them. This CDR3 region has 13 residues. CDR1 and CDR2 (germline): SGHNT, YENEEA. The CDR3 region has the DNA TGTGCCAGCAGCTTTTACCACGACACTGAAGCTTTCTTT. It codes for CASSFYHDTEAFF.

The V call is TRBV28, the J call TRBJ1-1, with D tentatively TRBD1 (6 bases). V was clipped by 6 bases and J by 7 bases, with 12 bases between them. Germline V gene lookup returns CDR1 MDHEN and CDR2 SYDVKM. The CDR3 contains 12 residues. The CDR3 reads CASRSPGVEAFF. The DNA of the CDR3 is TGTGCCAGCAGATCACCAGGGGTTGAAGCTTTCTTT.

This chain connects TRBV4-3 to TRBJ1-6; D not resolved. Germline CDR1 is LGHNA and CDR2 is YSLEER. The CDR3 length is 14 residues. V was trimmed by 4 bases and J by 7 bases, leaving 11 bases between them. The CDR3 nucleotides read TGCGCCAGCAGCCTCCGCGTCTTGAATTCACCCCTCCACTTT. Its protein is CASSLRVLNSPLHF.

J is TRBJ2-3 and V is TRBV10-3; TRBD2 matches 9 bases. The ends lost 3 bases at V and 1 base at J; junction bases unmatched: 5. From germline, CDR1 is ENHRY and CDR2 SYGVKD. This CDR3 contains 16 residues. The CDR3 nucleotides read TGTGCCATCAGTGAAGGGACTAGCATTGGCACAGATACGCAGTATTTT. Protein: CAISEGTSIGTDTQYF.

V and J are TRBV5-1 and TRBJ1-2; D gene unclear. This CDR3 spans 16 amino acids. The germline CDR1 and CDR2 sequences are SGHRS and YFSETQ. V shed 0 bases and J shed 3 bases, with 15 bases lying between them. The CDR3: CASSLGYGEADYGYTF. In nucleotides, the CDR3 is TGCGCCAGCAGCTTGGGATATGGGGAGGCGGACTATGGCTACACCTTC.

This clone was counted between two and nine times. This chain uses TRBV12-5 with TRBJ1-1, with a tentative D call TRBD1 (5 bases). Germline-derived CDR1 and CDR2 are LGHNT and FRNRAP. CDR3 length equals 12 residues. Trimming pared 4 bases from V and 9 bases from J, leaving 12 bases between. In DNA, the CDR3 is TGTGCTAGTGGTTCCGACAGTCGACAAGCTTTCTTT. This sequence encodes CASGSDSRQAFF.

The chain joins TRBV6-1 to TRBJ2-7, with TRBD1 matching 8 bases. The CDR3 runs 16 residues. Germline trimming cut 6 bases from V and 2 bases from J; bases unmatched to any gene: 12. From germline, CDR1 is MNHNS and CDR2 SASEGT. The CDR3 spells CASSEYAGTGTYEQYF. The CDR3 DNA sequence: TGTGCCAGCAGCGAATACGCCGGGACAGGCACCTACGAGCAGTACTTC.

The chain recombines TRBV15 with TRBJ2-5, with no clear D. The CDR3 sequence is 13 residues long. Trimming left V 0 bases short and J 13 bases short, with 15 bases between. Germline V lookup: CDR1 LNHNV, CDR2 YYDKDF (reference sequence). CDR3 in DNA: TGTGCCACCAGCAGAGATAAGTGGACCGGCCGGTACTTC. As protein: CATSRDKWTGRYF.

This clone was seen a single time. This chain joins TRBV11-3 and TRBJ1-1; D is unresolved. The germline V gene encodes CDR1 SGHNT and CDR2 YENEEA. V was clipped by 1 base and J by 9 bases, with 9 bases between them. The CDR3 runs 12 residues. The CDR3 DNA reads TGTGCCAGCAGCTTAGGGATTAAACAAGCTTTCTTT. It is translated as CASSLGIKQAFF.

V gene TRBV4-1 combines with J gene TRBJ2-1; 12 positions agree with TRBD2. Losses at the gene ends were 4 bases for V and 6 bases for J; bases not matched to a gene: 4. This CDR3 has 15 amino acids. The V gene's germline CDR1 is MGHRA and CDR2 YSYEKL. Here the CDR3 DNA reads TGCGCCAGCAGCCCCGGACTAGCGGGATCCAATGAGCAGTTCTTC. The encoded protein is CASSPGLAGSNEQFF.

The chain carries TRBV4-2 and TRBJ2-5; D is perhaps TRBD1 (6 bases). The CDR3 sequence is 16 residues long. Between the trimmed V and J ends, which lost 1 base and 4 bases, there was a span of 16 bases. Germline CDR1 reads LGHNA; CDR2 reads YNFKEQ. The DNA for the CDR3 is TGTGCCAGCAGCCAAGTGCCAGCAGGGGTCCCAGAGACCCAGTACTTC. It is translated as CASSQVPAGVPETQYF.

The chain uses TRBV27 and TRBJ2-5; D gene unclear. Germline V gives CDR1 MNHEY, CDR2 SMNVEV (reference sequence). V dropped 4 bases and J dropped 5 bases, with 20 bases sitting between them. The CDR3 sequence is 16 residues long. The CDR3 DNA reads as TGTGCCAGCAGTTCCAAAAATCGAGACCCGCCGGAGACCCAGTACTTC. Its protein product is CASSSKNRDPPETQYF.

The J gene is TRBJ1-2, the V gene TRBV5-1; D ambiguous. The CDR3 has 13 amino acids. Germline-derived CDR1 and CDR2 are SGHRS and YFSETQ. Trimming cost V 0 bases and J 6 bases, with 9 bases left between them. The CDR3 DNA reads TGCGCCAGCAGCTTGGGAGGGCCGGATGGCTACACCTTC. Translation gives CASSLGGPDGYTF. The full variable domain, in which reference TRBV5-1 and TRBJ1-2 provide the parts outside the CDR3, is KAGVTQTPRYLIKTRGQQVTLSCSPISGHRSVSWYQQTPGQGLQFLFEYFSETQRNKGNFPGRFSGRQFSNSRSEMNVSTLELGDSALYLCASSLGGPDGYTFGSGTRLTVV.

CDR3 amino acids: CASSQESVTGIYEQYF. The CDR3 region has the DNA TGTGCCAGCAGCCAAGAATCCGTGACAGGAATCTACGAGCAGTACTTC. This chain links TRBV4-2 with TRBJ2-5; a possible D gene is TRBD1 (6 bases). Near its end, the DNA agrees better with TRBJ2-7, so the J call may be wrong. Germline CDR1 LGHNA, CDR2 YNFKEQ. The CDR3 is 16 residues long.

This rearrangement joins TRBV7-2 to TRBJ1-2; D might be TRBD1 (5 bases). The V end lost 0 bases, the J end lost 2 bases, and 10 bases lay between the germline ends. The CDR3 is 15 residues long. Germline V gene sequence: CDR1 SGHTA, CDR2 FQGNSA. The CDR3 DNA is TGTGCCAGCAGCTTAGCCCTTCCAGGGAACTATGGCTACACCTTC. This sequence encodes CASSLALPGNYGYTF. Full variable domain (remainder filled in from reference TRBV7-2 and TRBJ1-2): GAGVSQSPSNKVTEKGKDVELRCDPISGHTALYWYRQSLGQGLEFLIYFQGNSAPDKSGLPSDRFSAERTGGSVSTLTIQRTQQEDSAVYLCASSLALPGNYGYTFGSGTRLTVV.

The genes are TRBV11-3 and TRBJ2-2; D is uncertain. Trimming took 4 bases from V and 2 from J, leaving 5 bases between them. Germline assignment: CDR1 SGHNT and CDR2 YENEEA. This CDR3 contains 13 residues. Written as DNA, the CDR3 is TGTGCCAGCAGCTACTTAAACACCGGGGAGCTGTTTTTT. Translating gives CASSYLNTGELFF. Full variable domain (remainder filled in from reference TRBV11-3 and TRBJ2-2): EAGVVQSPRYKIIEKKQPVAFWCNPISGHNTLYWYLQNLGQGPELLIRYENEEAVDDSQLPKDRFSAERLKGVDSTLKIQPAELGDSAVYLCASSYLNTGELFFGEGSRLTVL.

This chain connects TRBV6-1 to TRBJ2-1; TRBD2 aligns across 8 bases. In germline, CDR1 is MNHNS, CDR2 SASEGT. The length of the CDR3 is 15 residues. V lost 3 bases, J lost 5 bases, and 6 bases stayed unmatched. DNA for the CDR3: TGTGCCAGCAGTGATGGGTCAGCGGGGGACAATGAGCAGTTCTTC. Translated, it gives CASSDGSAGDNEQFF.

This chain joins TRBV7-2 and TRBJ1-5, with D perhaps TRBD1 (5 bases). This CDR3 is 15 amino acids long. Germline loops: CDR1 SGHTA, CDR2 FQGNSA. Trimming shortened V by 3 bases and J by 3 bases, and 12 bases separated the two germline ends. The CDR3 reads CASSFSGGDNQPQHF. Here the CDR3 DNA reads TGTGCCAGCAGCTTTTCGGGGGGTGACAATCAGCCCCAGCATTTT. The variable domain in full, completed from reference TRBV7-2 and TRBJ1-5, reads GAGVSQSPSNKVTEKGKDVELRCDPISGHTALYWYRQSLGQGLEFLIYFQGNSAPDKSGLPSDRFSAERTGGSVSTLTIQRTQQEDSAVYLCASSFSGGDNQPQHFGDGTRLSIL.

The genes are TRBV7-9 and TRBJ2-7; 7 positions agree with TRBD2. J gave up 3 bases and V 3 bases, and 2 bases lay outside the gene matches. Germline values: CDR1 SEHNR, CDR2 FQNEAQ (reference sequence). This CDR3 region has 13 residues. The CDR3 region has the DNA TGTGCCAGCAGCTTGCCTAGCGGCTACGAGCAGTACTTC. It codes for CASSLPSGYEQYF.

This sequence joins TRBV7-8 and TRBJ1-1; 10 bases agree with TRBD1. The CDR3 spans 16 residues. The V gene end was trimmed by 1 base and the J gene end by 6 bases; junction bases not matched to a gene: 8. In germline, CDR1 is SGHVS, CDR2 FQNEAQ. The CDR3 region has the DNA TGTGCCAGCAGCTTAGTAGGGGGGACAGGGGTACCTGAAGCTTTCTTT. Its translation: CASSLVGGTGVPEAFF.

This rearrangement joins TRBV30 to TRBJ1-3; D call uncertain. The germline gives CDR1 GTSNPN, CDR2 SVGIG (reference sequence). The V end lost 1 base, the J end lost 3 bases, and 7 bases lay between the germline ends. This CDR3 comprises 13 residues. This CDR3 is CAWSALLGNTIYF. The CDR3 nucleotides read TGTGCCTGGAGTGCCCTCCTTGGAAACACCATATATTTT.